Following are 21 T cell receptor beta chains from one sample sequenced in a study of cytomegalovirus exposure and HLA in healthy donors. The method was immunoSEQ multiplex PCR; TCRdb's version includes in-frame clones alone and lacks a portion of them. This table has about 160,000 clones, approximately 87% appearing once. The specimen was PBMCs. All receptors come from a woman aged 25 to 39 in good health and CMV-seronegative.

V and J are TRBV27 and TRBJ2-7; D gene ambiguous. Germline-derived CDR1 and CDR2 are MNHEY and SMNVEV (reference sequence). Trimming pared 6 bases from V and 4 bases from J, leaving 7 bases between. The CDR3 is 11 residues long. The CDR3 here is CASSSSYEQYF. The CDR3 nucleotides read TGTGCCAGCAGCTCGTCATACGAGCAGTACTTC.

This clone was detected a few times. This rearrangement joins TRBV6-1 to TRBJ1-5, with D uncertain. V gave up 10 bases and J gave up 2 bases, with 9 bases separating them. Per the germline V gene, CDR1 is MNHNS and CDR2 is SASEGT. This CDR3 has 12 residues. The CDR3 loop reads CATTYGNQPQHF. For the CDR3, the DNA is TGTGCCACCACCTACGGCAATCAGCCCCAGCATTTT.

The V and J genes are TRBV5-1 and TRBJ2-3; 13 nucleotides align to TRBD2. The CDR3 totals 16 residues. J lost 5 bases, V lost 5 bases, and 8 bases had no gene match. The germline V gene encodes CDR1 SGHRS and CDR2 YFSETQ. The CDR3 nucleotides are TGCGCCAGCAGGTCTGGACTAGCGGGAGAGGGAGATACGCAGTATTTT. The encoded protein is CASRSGLAGEGDTQYF. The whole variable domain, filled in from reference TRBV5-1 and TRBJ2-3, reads KAGVTQTPRYLIKTRGQQVTLSCSPISGHRSVSWYQQTPGQGLQFLFEYFSETQRNKGNFPGRFSGRQFSNSRSEMNVSTLELGDSALYLCASRSGLAGEGDTQYFGPGTRLTVL.

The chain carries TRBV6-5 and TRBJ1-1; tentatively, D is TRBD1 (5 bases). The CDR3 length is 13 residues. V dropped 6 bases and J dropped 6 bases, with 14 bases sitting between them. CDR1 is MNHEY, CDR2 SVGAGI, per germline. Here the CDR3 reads CASSRSGDSEAFF. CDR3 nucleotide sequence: TGTGCCAGCAGCCGCTCCGGGGACTCTGAAGCTTTCTTT.

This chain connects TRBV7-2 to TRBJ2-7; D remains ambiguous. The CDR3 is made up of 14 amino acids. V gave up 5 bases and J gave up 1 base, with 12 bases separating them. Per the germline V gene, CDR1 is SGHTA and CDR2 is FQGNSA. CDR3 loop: CASSPDATSYEQYF. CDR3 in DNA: TGTGCCAGCAGCCCGGACGCGACTTCCTACGAGCAGTACTTC.

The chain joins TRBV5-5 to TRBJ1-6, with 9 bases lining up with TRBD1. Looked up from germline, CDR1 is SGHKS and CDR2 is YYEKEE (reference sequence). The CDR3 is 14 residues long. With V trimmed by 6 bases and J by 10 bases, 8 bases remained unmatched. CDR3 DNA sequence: TGTGCCAGCATGCCCGGGACAGGGTTCTCACCCCTCCACTTT. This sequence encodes CASMPGTGFSPLHF. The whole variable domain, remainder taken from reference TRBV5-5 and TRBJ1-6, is DAGVTQSPTHLIKTRGQQVTLRCSPISGHKSVSWYQQVLGQGPQFIFQYYEKEERGRGNFPDRFSARQFPNYSSELNVNALLLGDSALYLCASMPGTGFSPLHFGNGTRLTVT.

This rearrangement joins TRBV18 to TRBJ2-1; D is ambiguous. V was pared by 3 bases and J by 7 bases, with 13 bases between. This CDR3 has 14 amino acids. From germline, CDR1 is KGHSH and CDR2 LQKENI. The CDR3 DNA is TGTGCCAGCTCACCGGTGAAGTTTTCGAATGAGCAGTTCTTC. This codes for CASSPVKFSNEQFF.

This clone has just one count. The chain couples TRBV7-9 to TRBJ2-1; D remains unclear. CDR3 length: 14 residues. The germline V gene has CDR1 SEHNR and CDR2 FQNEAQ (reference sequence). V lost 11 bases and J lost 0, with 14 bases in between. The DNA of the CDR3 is TGTGCCCTCGCGAAAACGGTCTCCTACAATGAGCAGTTCTTC. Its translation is CALAKTVSYNEQFF.

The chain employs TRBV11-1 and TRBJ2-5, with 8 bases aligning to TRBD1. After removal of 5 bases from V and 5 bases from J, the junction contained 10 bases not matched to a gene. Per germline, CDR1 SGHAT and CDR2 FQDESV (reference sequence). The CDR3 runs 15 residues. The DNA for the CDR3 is TGTGCCAGCAGCGGAGCCGGGACAGGAGAGGAGACCCAGTACTTC. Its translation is CASSGAGTGEETQYF. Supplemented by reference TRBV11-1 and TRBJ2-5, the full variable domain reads EAEVAQSPRYKITEKSQAVAFWCDPISGHATLYWYRQILGQGPELLVQFQDESVVDDSQLPKDRFSAERLKGVDSTLKIQPAELGDSAMYLCASSGAGTGEETQYFGPGTRLLVL.

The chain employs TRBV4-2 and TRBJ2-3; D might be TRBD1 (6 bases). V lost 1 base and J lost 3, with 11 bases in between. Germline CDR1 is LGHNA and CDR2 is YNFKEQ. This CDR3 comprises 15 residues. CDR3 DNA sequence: TGTGCCAGCAGCCAAGTGGGGGCGAGTACAGATACGCAGTATTTT. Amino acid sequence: CASSQVGASTDTQYF.

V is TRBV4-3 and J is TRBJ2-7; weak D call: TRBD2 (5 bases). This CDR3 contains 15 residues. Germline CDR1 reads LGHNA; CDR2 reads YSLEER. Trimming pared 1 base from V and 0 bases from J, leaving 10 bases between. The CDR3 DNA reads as TGCGCCAGCAGCCAAGCGGACTCCTCCTCCTACGAGCAGTACTTC. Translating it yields CASSQADSSSYEQYF.

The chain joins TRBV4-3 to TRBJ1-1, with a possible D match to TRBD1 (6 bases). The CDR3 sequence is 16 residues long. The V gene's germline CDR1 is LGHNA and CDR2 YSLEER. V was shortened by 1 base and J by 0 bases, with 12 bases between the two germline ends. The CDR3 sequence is CASSQGRGKMNTEAFF. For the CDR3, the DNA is TGCGCCAGCAGCCAAGGGAGGGGGAAGATGAACACTGAAGCTTTCTTT.

CDR3 sequence reads: CAISNPGDRLFLREQYF. DNA of the CDR3: TGTGCCATCAGTAACCCGGGGGACAGACTCTTTTTGCGCGAGCAGTACTTC. The rearrangement uses TRBV10-3 and TRBJ2-7; D may be TRBD1 (7 bases). Between the trimmed V and J ends, which lost 5 bases and 6 bases, there was a span of 26 bases. This CDR3 is 17 amino acids long. Per the germline V gene, CDR1 is ENHRY and CDR2 is SYGVKD.

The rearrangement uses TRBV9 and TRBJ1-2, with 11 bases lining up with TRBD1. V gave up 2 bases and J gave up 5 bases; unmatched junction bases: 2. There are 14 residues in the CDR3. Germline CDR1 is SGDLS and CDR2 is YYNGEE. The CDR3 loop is CASSVGDRGYGYTF. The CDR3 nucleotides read TGTGCCAGCAGCGTGGGGGACAGGGGGTATGGCTACACCTTC.

For the CDR3, the DNA is TGTGCCAGCAGGGCGACTAGCGCCAGCTCCTACAATGAGCAGTTCTTC. Its protein is CASRATSASSYNEQFF. V gene TRBV2 combines with J gene TRBJ2-1; 8 nucleotides agree with TRBD2. Germline CDR1 and CDR2: SNHLY and FYNNEI. Unmatched junction bases numbered 7, after V lost 6 bases and J lost 0 bases. The CDR3 is 16 residues long.

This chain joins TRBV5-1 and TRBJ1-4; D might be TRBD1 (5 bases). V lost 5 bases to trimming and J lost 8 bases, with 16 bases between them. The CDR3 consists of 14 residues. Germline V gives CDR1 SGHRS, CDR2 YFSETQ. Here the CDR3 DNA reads TGCGCCAGCAGGAAGACAGACACCTCGGAAAAACTGTTTTTT. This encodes CASRKTDTSEKLFF. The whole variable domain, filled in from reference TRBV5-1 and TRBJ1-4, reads KAGVTQTPRYLIKTRGQQVTLSCSPISGHRSVSWYQQTPGQGLQFLFEYFSETQRNKGNFPGRFSGRQFSNSRSEMNVSTLELGDSALYLCASRKTDTSEKLFFGSGTQLSVL.

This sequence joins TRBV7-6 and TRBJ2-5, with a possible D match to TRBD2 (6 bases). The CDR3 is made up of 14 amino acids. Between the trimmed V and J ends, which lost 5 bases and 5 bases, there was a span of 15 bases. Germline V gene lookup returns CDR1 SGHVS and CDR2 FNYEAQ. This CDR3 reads CASSVGLPGETQYF. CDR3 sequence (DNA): TGTGCCAGCAGCGTGGGACTGCCTGGGGAGACCCAGTACTTC.

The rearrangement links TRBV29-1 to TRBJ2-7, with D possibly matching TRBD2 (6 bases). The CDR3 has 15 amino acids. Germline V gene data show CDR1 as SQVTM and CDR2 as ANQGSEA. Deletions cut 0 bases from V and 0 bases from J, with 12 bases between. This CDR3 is CSVEEGTESSYEQYF. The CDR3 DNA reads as TGCAGCGTTGAAGAAGGGACTGAAAGCTCCTACGAGCAGTACTTC.

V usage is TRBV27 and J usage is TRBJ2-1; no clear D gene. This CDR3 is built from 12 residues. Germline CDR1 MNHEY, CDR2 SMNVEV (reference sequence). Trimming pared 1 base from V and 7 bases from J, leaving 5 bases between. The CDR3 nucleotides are TGTGCCAGCAGTTTATTGGGGAATGAGCAGTTCTTC. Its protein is CASSLLGNEQFF.

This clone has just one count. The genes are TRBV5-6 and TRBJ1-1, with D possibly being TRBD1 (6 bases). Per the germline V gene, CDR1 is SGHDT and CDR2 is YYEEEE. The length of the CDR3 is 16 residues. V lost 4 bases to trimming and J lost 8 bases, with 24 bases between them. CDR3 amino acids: CASSILETGASVEAFF. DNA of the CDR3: TGTGCCAGCAGCATATTGGAGACAGGAGCATCAGTGGAAGCTTTCTTT.

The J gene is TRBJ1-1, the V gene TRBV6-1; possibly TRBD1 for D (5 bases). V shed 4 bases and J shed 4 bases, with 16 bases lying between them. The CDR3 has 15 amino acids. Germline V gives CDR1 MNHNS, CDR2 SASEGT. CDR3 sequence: CASSAKGFGGTEAFF. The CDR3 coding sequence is TGTGCCAGCAGTGCAAAAGGGTTCGGGGGCACTGAAGCTTTCTTT.